The 3 T cell receptor beta chains reported below all come from one sample, sequenced in a study of vaccination effects on CD4 cells after COVID-19. The table came from immunoSEQ multiplex PCR; TCRdb's copy has only in-frame clones and leaves some out. The data hold almost 70,000 clones, with roughly 74% observed a single time. Peptide-pool stimulation followed by sequencing identified expanded antigen-specific CD4+ clonotypes in the ViraFEST assay. Once cultured for approximately ten days, the cells underwent separation to obtain CD4+ T cells. Each participant was given two doses of one vaccine (BNT162b2 or mRNA-1273). Their antigen targets remain unknown. The input for sequencing was CD4+ T cells from PBMCs cultured with HCoV-229E spike peptides, taken after COVID-19 vaccination. These receptors were obtained from a human donor who received a COVID-19 vaccine.

The V call is TRBV23-1, the J call TRBJ2-7, with 8 bases fitting TRBD1. TRBV23-1 is designated an ORF whose function remains uncertain. Trimming cost V 0 bases and J 7 bases; bases outside gene matches: 8. The CDR3 has 15 amino acids. This CDR3 reads CASSQSSQGAREQYV. Written as DNA, the CDR3 is TGCGCCAGCAGTCAATCAAGCCAGGGGGCGAGGGAGCAGTACGTC.

This clone has only one observation. The chain has TRBV27 and TRBJ1-2; a possible D gene is TRBD1 (5 bases). The CDR3 runs 14 residues. V was pared by 3 bases and J by 8 bases, with 16 bases between. Per the germline V gene, CDR1 is MNHEY and CDR2 is SMNVEV (reference sequence). CDR3: CASSFQVAGDGYTF. The CDR3 DNA follows: TGTGCCAGCAGTTTTCAGGTCGCGGGGGACGGCTACACCTTC.

The V gene is TRBV6-5, the J gene TRBJ2-1, with 7 bases lining up with TRBD1. V gave up 5 bases and J gave up 3 bases; unmatched junction bases: 4. Germline V CDR1 and CDR2: MNHEY, SVGAGI. CDR3 length: 14 residues. This chain's CDR3 is CASSTWDSYNEQFF. The CDR3 bases are TGTGCCAGCAGTACCTGGGACAGCTACAATGAGCAGTTCTTC.